The clone carrying this T cell receptor beta chain was recorded only once. The antigen is unknown. Combination of CD45RO+ cells with CCR7-negative CD45RA+ TemRA cells was used for CD8 memory. Here immunoSEQ multiplex PCR was the method, and the copy in TCRdb shows in-frame clones only, minus some. The sample consists of some 690,000 clones, around 91% of them appearing once. This sample is part of a study of shared clonotypes between healthy human individuals. Study-wide results and limits: It was the non-shared clonotypes that had lower generation probabilities than clonotypes shared by all four donors. In the sorted subsets, rarefaction showed sequencing was incomplete despite large depth.

CDR3 length: 16 residues. Trimming took 4 bases from V and 6 from J; bases not matched to a gene: 12. CDR1 is SGHTA and CDR2 is FQGNSA in the germline V gene. Sequencing input: memory CD8+ T cells from PBMCs. Indicated subset: CD45RO+ cells pooled with CCR7-negative TemRA cells. This rearrangement joins TRBV7-2 to TRBJ2-3; 8 nucleotides match TRBD1. This sequence originates from a man between 18 and 35 years old in good health. Some clones in this sample may be carry-over from other donors' samples. The CDR3 loop is CASSSGQGRLSDTQYF. The CDR3 DNA is TGTGCCAGCAGCTCCGGACAGGGCAGGTTAAGCGATACGCAGTATTTT.